This entry lists 31 T cell receptor beta chains sequenced from one sample in a study of graft-versus-host responses after intestinal transplantation. Which antigens these TCRs recognize remains unknown. Repertoires were generated with immunoSEQ multiplex PCR, while TCRdb's copy carries only in-frame clones and drops some. The sample gives over 65,000 clones, 91% of which show up once; 7% to 9.5% is in the top ten. Sequencing used unstimulated CD8+ T cells sorted from spleen or lymph node cells, obtained before transplant. These receptors originate from a human donor who was the organ donor for an intestinal transplant.

The chain joins TRBV7-8 to TRBJ2-3, with 11 nucleotides matching TRBD2. The germline CDR1 and CDR2 sequences are SGHVS and FQNEAQ. V was clipped by 5 bases and J by 7 bases; unmatched bases: 20. This CDR3 has 19 residues. This chain's CDR3 is CASSLGPGLAVPAVHTQYF. CDR3 nucleotide sequence: TGTGCCAGCAGCCTTGGGCCGGGACTAGCGGTACCGGCCGTACATACGCAGTATTTT. The variable domain in full, with the rest retrieved from reference TRBV7-8 and TRBJ2-3, is GAGVSQSPRYKVAKRGQDVALRCDPISGHVSLFWYQQALGQGPEFLTYFQNEAQLDKSGLPSDRFFAERPEGSVSTLKIQRTQQEDSAVYLCASSLGPGLAVPAVHTQYFGPGTRLTVL.

This chain uses TRBV10-1 with TRBJ2-7; D assignment may be TRBD1 or TRBD2 (5 bases each). The V end was cut by 9 bases, the J end by 12 bases, with 21 bases between. Germline values: CDR1 WNHNN, CDR2 SYGVQD (reference sequence). This CDR3 has 12 residues. The CDR3 is CARHVWPEGPYF. CDR3 nucleotides: TGCGCCAGACACGTGTGGCCAGAGGGACCGTACTTC.

The V and J genes are TRBV10-3 and TRBJ2-7; D perhaps matches TRBD1 (6 bases). The CDR3 is 14 amino acids. Germline CDR1 and CDR2: ENHRY and SYGVKD. V dropped 7 bases and J dropped 3 bases, with 16 bases sitting between them. DNA of the CDR3: TGTGCCATCACCCAGAGTATGGACAGCTACGAGCAGTACTTC. This translates into CAITQSMDSYEQYF.

The chain recombines TRBV16 with TRBJ2-7; 7 bases are a match to TRBD1. The length of the CDR3 is 18 residues. The V segment lost 0 bases and the J segment 0 bases; nucleotides outside the gene matches: 11. Germline CDR1 and CDR2: KGHSY and FQNENV. In nucleotides, the CDR3 is TGTGCCAGCAGCCAATCCGGACCGACAGGGATATCCTCCTACGAGCAGTACTTC. Encoded protein: CASSQSGPTGISSYEQYF.

This clone was recorded only once. The J gene is TRBJ2-2, the V gene TRBV12-5; D gene unclear. Trimming cost V 3 bases and J 1 base, with 15 bases left between them. Germline CDR1 reads LGHNT; CDR2 reads FRNRAP. The CDR3 spans 17 residues. The DNA of the CDR3 is TGTGCTAGTGGTTTCGCCCATGGACGGATGAACACCGGGGAGCTGTTTTTT. Translated: CASGFAHGRMNTGELFF.

This clone was detected once. V is TRBV5-1 and J is TRBJ2-1; D not resolved. In germline, CDR1 is SGHRS, CDR2 YFSETQ. The CDR3 consists of 14 residues. Trimming removed 4 bases at V and 8 bases at J, with 16 bases between. Here the CDR3 reads CASSPGGSPYEQFF. DNA of the CDR3: TGCGCCAGCAGCCCCGGTGGAAGTCCCTATGAGCAGTTCTTC. The variable domain in full, with the rest retrieved from reference TRBV5-1 and TRBJ2-1, is KAGVTQTPRYLIKTRGQQVTLSCSPISGHRSVSWYQQTPGQGLQFLFEYFSETQRNKGNFPGRFSGRQFSNSRSEMNVSTLELGDSALYLCASSPGGSPYEQFFGPGTRLTVL.

The rearrangement uses TRBV4-1 and TRBJ1-1, with D hard to call. Trimming stripped 0 bases from V and 7 bases from J, with 12 bases between. This CDR3 is built from 14 residues. Per the germline V gene, CDR1 is MGHRA and CDR2 is YSYEKL. In nucleotides, the CDR3 is TGCGCCAGCAGCCAAGAGCCACAGCTCATTGAAGCTTTCTTT. Protein product: CASSQEPQLIEAFF.

The chain is built from TRBV19 and TRBJ2-7; D is unresolved. Germline V lookup: CDR1 LNHDA, CDR2 SQIVND (reference sequence). The V and J ends lost 1 base and 1 base respectively, with 8 bases between them. The CDR3 is 14 amino acids. CDR3 residues: CASSIGGRSYEQYF. The CDR3 nucleotides are TGTGCCAGTAGTATAGGGGGTAGGTCCTACGAGCAGTACTTC.

The chain combines TRBV19 with TRBJ1-1; D may be TRBD1 (6 bases). Trimming stripped 1 base from V and 8 bases from J, with 11 bases between. CDR1 is LNHDA, CDR2 SQIVND, per germline (reference sequence). This CDR3 spans 13 amino acids. The CDR3 sequence is CASSIVGGTEAFF. CDR3 coding DNA: TGTGCCAGTAGTATAGTAGGGGGTACCGAAGCTTTCTTT.

The CDR3 is CASSRAGTGDAGNTIYF. The CDR3 bases are TGTGCCAGCTCACGGGCCGGGACAGGGGACGCTGGAAACACCATATATTTT. The rearrangement links TRBV18 to TRBJ1-3, with 10 bases lining up with TRBD1. Trimming at V came to 4 bases and at J to 2 bases, leaving 8 bases not matched to a gene. The CDR3 sequence is 17 residues long. CDR1 is KGHSH, CDR2 LQKENI, per germline.

Regarding this clone: The junction differs from germline at one of its ends, possibly a read error. This chain connects TRBV25-1 to TRBJ2-7, with a tentative D call TRBD2 (7 bases). The CDR3 totals 12 residues. CDR1 is MGHDK, CDR2 SYGVNS, per germline. CDR3 amino acids: CASSDWGGPPFF. The CDR3 bases are TGTGCCAGCAGTGATTGGGGGGGGCCCCCCTTCTTC.

The chain uses TRBV30 and TRBJ2-5; 7 bases line up with TRBD1. This CDR3 comprises 12 residues. Germline values: CDR1 GTSNPN, CDR2 SVGIG (reference sequence). V was clipped by 5 bases and J by 3 bases; unmatched bases: 3. The CDR3 nucleotides read TGTGCCTGGGGGACAGAAGAAGAGACCCAGTACTTC. Amino acid sequence: CAWGTEEETQYF.

The chain uses TRBV4-1 and TRBJ2-7; the D call may be TRBD1 or TRBD2 (5 bases each). CDR3 length: 14 amino acids. Trimming took off 4 bases at V and 5 bases at J, with 15 bases between the two ends. Germline V lookup: CDR1 MGHRA, CDR2 YSYEKL. CDR3: CASSPGRFFDEQYF. In DNA, the CDR3 is TGCGCCAGCAGCCCAGGGAGATTTTTCGACGAGCAGTACTTC.

The J gene is TRBJ2-1, the V gene TRBV2; D is possibly TRBD2 (5 bases). CDR1 is SNHLY, CDR2 FYNNEI, per germline. There are 15 residues in the CDR3. The ends were cut back, 10 bases at V and 5 bases at J, with 21 bases in the middle. CDR3 in amino acids: CAILGLPSPNNEQFF. The CDR3, as DNA: TGTGCCATCTTAGGACTCCCATCACCAAACAATGAGCAGTTCTTC.

The genes are TRBV9 and TRBJ2-1; D possibly corresponds to TRBD1 (6 bases). The V end lost 4 bases, the J end lost 5 bases, and 16 bases lay between the germline ends. Germline CDR1 and CDR2: SGDLS and YYNGEE. CDR3 length: 15 amino acids. CDR3 bases: TGTGCCAGCAGCAAAAGTGGGGGCCAGGACAATGAGCAGTTCTTC. Protein sequence: CASSKSGGQDNEQFF. The full variable domain, completed using reference TRBV9 and TRBJ2-1, is DSGVTQTPKHLITATGQRVTLRCSPRSGDLSVYWYQQSLDQGLQFLIQYYNGEERAKGNILERFSAQQFPDLHSELNLSSLELGDSALYFCASSKSGGQDNEQFFGPGTRLTVL.

The V call is TRBV10-1, the J call TRBJ2-1; 7 bases match TRBD2. The CDR3 is made up of 15 amino acids. Per germline, CDR1 WNHNN and CDR2 SYGVQD (reference sequence). V lost 0 bases, J lost 7 bases, and 6 bases stayed unmatched. The chain's CDR3 is CASSESGRAENEQFF. As DNA, the CDR3 is TGCGCCAGCAGTGAGTCAGGGAGGGCCGAAAATGAGCAGTTCTTC.

The rearrangement joins TRBV27 to TRBJ1-1; D might be TRBD1 (5 bases). The CDR3 is 14 residues long. The V end was cut by 6 bases, the J end by 4 bases, with 15 bases between. Looked up from germline, CDR1 is MNHEY and CDR2 is SMNVEV (reference sequence). The CDR3 DNA sequence: TGTGCCAGCAGGGAGACAGATTTGATCACTGAAGCTTTCTTT. Amino acids: CASRETDLITEAFF.

V gene TRBV7-3 combines with J gene TRBJ2-1; TRBD2 matches at 13 bases. This CDR3 comprises 16 residues. The J segment lost 5 bases and the V segment lost 5 bases, leaving 6 bases of the junction unmatched. Germline CDR1 and CDR2: SGHTA and FQGTGA. This CDR3 is CASSLPLAGGDNEQFF. In nucleotides, the CDR3 is TGTGCCAGCAGCCTCCCACTAGCGGGGGGGGACAATGAGCAGTTCTTC.

The chain employs TRBV6-5 and TRBJ2-7; weak D call: TRBD1 (5 bases). This CDR3 comprises 15 residues. V shed 0 bases and J shed 2 bases, with 11 bases lying between them. Germline assignment: CDR1 MNHEY and CDR2 SVGAGI. CDR3 region: CASSYSTAKPYEQYF. The CDR3 nucleotides are TGTGCCAGCAGTTACTCGACAGCGAAACCCTACGAGCAGTACTTC.

The chain is built from TRBV19 and TRBJ2-1; D may be TRBD2 (6 bases). The germline V gene has CDR1 LNHDA and CDR2 SQIVND (reference sequence). The CDR3 runs to 17 residues. The ends were cut back, 2 bases at V and 4 bases at J, with 18 bases in the middle. The CDR3 sequence: CASSIWSHGGVYNEQFF. DNA for the CDR3: TGTGCCAGTAGTATATGGTCTCACGGGGGAGTGTACAATGAGCAGTTCTTC. Based on the CDR3 plus reference TRBV19 and TRBJ2-1, the full variable domain is DGGITQSPKYLFRKEGQNVTLSCEQNLNHDAMYWYRQDPGQGLRLIYYSQIVNDFQKGDIAEGYSVSREKKESFPLTVTSAQKNPTAFYLCASSIWSHGGVYNEQFFGPGTRLTVL.

The V call is TRBV28, the J call TRBJ1-2; D is uncertain. Germline values: CDR1 MDHEN, CDR2 SYDVKM. V was shortened by 2 bases and J by 5 bases, with 12 bases between the two germline ends. This CDR3 is 14 amino acids long. This CDR3 reads CASSLISGVYGYTF. CDR3 coding DNA: TGTGCCAGCAGTTTAATATCCGGGGTATATGGCTACACCTTC.

The rearrangement joins TRBV12-1 to TRBJ2-7; the table's D call, TRBD2, has no DNA check behind it. TRBV12-1 constitutes a pseudogene. The CDR3 extends over 12 amino acids. This CDR3 is CASSLGLSEQYF. In DNA, the CDR3 is TGTGCCAGCAGCCTGGGACTTTCCGAGCAGTACTTC.

The sample holds a few counts of this clone. The J gene is TRBJ2-2, the V gene TRBV5-6, with no clear D. The CDR3 sequence is 12 residues long. V shed 4 bases and J shed 6 bases, with 7 bases lying between them. CDR1 and CDR2 from the germline V gene are SGHDT and YYEEEE. CDR3 region: CASSTLSGELFF. The CDR3 DNA follows: TGTGCCAGCAGCACTCTTTCCGGGGAGCTGTTTTTT.

The CDR3 DNA reads as TGTGCCAGCATGAGCACAGATACGCAGTATTTT. Amino acid sequence: CASMSTDTQYF. This chain joins TRBV6-5 and TRBJ2-3; D unclear. CDR3 length: 11 amino acids. Trimming took off 7 bases at V and 0 bases at J, with 2 bases between the two ends. CDR1 MNHEY and CDR2 SVGAGI come from the germline V gene.

In DNA, the CDR3 is TGTGCCAGCAGTCCGGGACAGGGGCACACTGAAGCTTTCTTT. Amino acid sequence: CASSPGQGHTEAFF. V is TRBV2 and J is TRBJ1-1; TRBD1 agrees at 10 bases. The CDR3 has 14 amino acids. The V segment lost 5 bases and the J segment 3 bases; nucleotides outside the gene matches: 3. CDR1 is SNHLY and CDR2 is FYNNEI in the germline V gene.

The chain is built from TRBV7-2 and TRBJ2-7, with 8 bases that match TRBD2. CDR1 and CDR2 (germline): SGHTA, FQGNSA. The CDR3 covers 14 residues. V was clipped by 4 bases and J by 7 bases; unmatched bases: 9. This CDR3 reads CASSYLRGGLEQYF. CDR3 nucleotide sequence: TGTGCCAGCAGCTACCTACGGGGGGGCCTTGAGCAGTACTTC. Variable domain in full (rest from reference TRBV7-2 and TRBJ2-7): GAGVSQSPSNKVTEKGKDVELRCDPISGHTALYWYRQSLGQGLEFLIYFQGNSAPDKSGLPSDRFSAERTGGSVSTLTIQRTQQEDSAVYLCASSYLRGGLEQYFGPGTRLTVT.

V gene TRBV19 combines with J gene TRBJ2-7; D is ambiguous. The V gene's germline CDR1 is LNHDA and CDR2 SQIVND (reference sequence). Between the trimmed V and J ends, which lost 5 bases and 7 bases, there was a span of 15 bases. This CDR3 has 13 amino acids. The CDR3 reads CASSPRGAIEQYF. The CDR3 DNA sequence: TGTGCCAGTAGTCCTCGTGGAGCTATAGAGCAGTACTTC.

In this sample, this clone turned up once. The V gene is TRBV5-5, the J gene TRBJ2-4; D is possibly TRBD1 (6 bases). The germline gives CDR1 SGHKS, CDR2 YYEKEE (reference sequence). Trimming removed 4 bases at V and 9 bases at J, with 14 bases between. This CDR3 is built from 13 residues. This CDR3 reads CASSEDSGLIQYF. The CDR3 DNA reads as TGTGCCAGCAGCGAGGACAGCGGCCTCATTCAGTACTTC.

V gene TRBV4-2 combines with J gene TRBJ2-1, with D possibly matching TRBD2 (5 bases). Germline assignment: CDR1 LGHNA and CDR2 YNFKEQ. Trimming left V 1 base short and J 4 bases short, with 11 bases between. There are 15 residues in the CDR3. The CDR3 sequence is CASSQVLSGYNEQFF. The CDR3 DNA is TGTGCCAGCAGCCAAGTGTTGTCGGGGTACAATGAGCAGTTCTTC.

The chain links TRBV20-1 to TRBJ2-7; the D gene is possibly TRBD2 (5 bases). With 3 bases removed from V and 3 bases from J, the gap between germline ends came to 6 bases. Germline V CDR1 and CDR2: DFQATT, SNEGSKA (reference sequence). This CDR3 contains 11 residues. The CDR3: CSASEGYEQYF. CDR3 nucleotide sequence: TGCAGTGCTAGTGAGGGCTACGAGCAGTACTTC.

A single count supports this clone. V usage is TRBV6-1 and J usage is TRBJ1-2; perhaps TRBD1 as D (5 bases). Looked up from germline, CDR1 is MNHNS and CDR2 is SASEGT. The V and J ends lost 6 bases and 4 bases respectively, with 18 bases between them. There are 15 residues in the CDR3. The CDR3 nucleotides read TGTGCCAGCAGCCCCGATTGGGGGGGAGTCTATGGCTACACCTTC. Protein product: CASSPDWGGVYGYTF.